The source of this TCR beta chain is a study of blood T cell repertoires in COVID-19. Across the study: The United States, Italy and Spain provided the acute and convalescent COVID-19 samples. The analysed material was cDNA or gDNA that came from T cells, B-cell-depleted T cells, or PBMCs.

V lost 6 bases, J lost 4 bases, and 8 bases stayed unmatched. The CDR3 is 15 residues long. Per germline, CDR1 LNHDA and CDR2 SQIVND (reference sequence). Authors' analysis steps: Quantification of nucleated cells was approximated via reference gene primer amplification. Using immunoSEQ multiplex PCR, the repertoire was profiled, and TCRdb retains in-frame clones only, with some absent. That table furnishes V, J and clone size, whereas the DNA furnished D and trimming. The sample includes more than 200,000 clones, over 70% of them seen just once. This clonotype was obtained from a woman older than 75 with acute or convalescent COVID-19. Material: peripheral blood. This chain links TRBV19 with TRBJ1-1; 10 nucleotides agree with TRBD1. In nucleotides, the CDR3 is TGTGCCAGTAGGATAACCCGGGACAGGGGCACTGAAGCTTTCTTT. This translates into CASRITRDRGTEAFF.